These T cell receptor beta chains were read from a single sample in a study of T cell repertoires in cytomegalovirus infection. Each CDR3 protein gets one entry after TCRdb re-called the reads with MiXCR. The profile covers 900,000 to 950,000 distinct CDR3 sequences, with more than 25% appearing a single time and more than 13% taken by the ten largest. No antigens are known for them. The sequenced sample was cultured CD8+ T cells from PBMCs, obtained from culture after CMV antigen stimulation. The receptor set was obtained from a human donor in good health (CMV status not recorded). Some clones in this sample may be carry-over from other donors' samples. Each CDR3 is given with its conserved first and last residue. The D gene is left open where the match is weak. Not all rows give a size; the values are once, few, many and, for expanded clones, a class.

size	D	J	V	DNA	CDR3
-	-	TRBJ2-3	TRBV5-1	TGCGCCAGCAGCCCTAACAGGGGAGGGACTAGCACAGATACGCAGTATTTT	CASSPNRGGTSTDTQYF
-	-	TRBJ1-1	TRBV28	TGTGCCAGCAGTTTCAGGACAACTGGTGAAGCTTTCTTT	CASSFRTTGEAFF
-	-	TRBJ1-1	TRBV5-4	TGTGCCAGCAGCGAACAGGGTTCGAACACTGAAGCTTTCTTT	CASSEQGSNTEAFF
-	-	TRBJ1-2	TRBV6-2/TRBV6-3	TGTGCCAGCAGTTACACAGGGATGGTTGACTATGGCTACACCTTC	CASSYTGMVDYGYTF
-	-	TRBJ2-1	TRBV20-1	TGCAGTGCTAGAGATGGGCGAGGGAATGAGCAGTTCTTC	CSARDGRGNEQFF
-	-	TRBJ2-7	TRBV7-8	TGTGCCAGCCTGGACTCGGGGGAGCAGTACTTC	CASLDSGEQYF
many	-	TRBJ1-5	TRBV6-6	TGTGCCAGCAGTTTGAGGCAGTCACCAGGAAATAGCAATCAGCCCCAGCATTTT	CASSLRQSPGNSNQPQHF
-	TRBD2	TRBJ2-1	TRBV4-2	TGTGCCAGCAGCCTTGGCCGCGGGGGTTACAATGAGCAGTTCTTC	CASSLGRGGYNEQFF
-	-	TRBJ2-5	TRBV6-1	TGTGCCAGCAGGGCCCAGGGCGGGCGTAAAGAGACCCAGTACTTC	CASRAQGGRKETQYF
-	TRBD2	TRBJ2-7	TRBV6-6	TGTGCCAGCAGTGAGGGACTAGCGGGGGACTACGAGCAGTACTTC	CASSEGLAGDYEQYF
once	-	TRBJ2-2	TRBV7-3	TGTGCCAGCAGCCACCGTCGACAGCGCGCGAACACCGAGGAGCTGTTTTTT	CASSHRRQRANTEELFF
-	-	TRBJ2-1	TRBV9	TGTGCCAGCAGCGTAGACCGGGGGCAATCCTACAATGAGCAGTTCTTC	CASSVDRGQSYNEQFF
few	-	TRBJ1-2	TRBV10-3	TGTGCCATCAGTGAGATTCAGGGGACGGACGGCTACACCTTC	CAISEIQGTDGYTF
few	TRBD2	TRBJ2-2	TRBV27	TGTGCCAGCAGTTTATACCTAGCGGGCCCAACCGGGGAGCTGTTTTTT	CASSLYLAGPTGELFF
many	-	TRBJ1-1	TRBV7-9	TGTGCCAGCAGCCCCGGGGCAGGGAGGAACACTGAAGCTTTCTTT	CASSPGAGRNTEAFF
few	-	TRBJ2-2	TRBV7-9	TGTGCCAGCAGCTTAGACCACAGGTCCGGGGAGCTGTTTTTT	CASSLDHRSGELFF
few	TRBD1	TRBJ2-1	TRBV7-9	TGTGCCAGCAGCTCACAGGGGCCCAGGGATGAGCAGTTCTTC	CASSSQGPRDEQFF
-	-	TRBJ2-7	TRBV12-3/TRBV12-4	TGTGCCAGCAGTTTAGCACTGGCCGGCGAGCAGTACTTC	CASSLALAGEQYF
many	-	TRBJ2-2	TRBV7-6	TGTGCCAGCAGCTTAGTCTTCCTGGGTTCCACCGGGGAGCTGTTTTTT	CASSLVFLGSTGELFF
-	-	TRBJ1-3	TRBV10-3	TGTGCCATCACTCGAGGGGGGCCGCATTCCTCTGGAAACACCATATATTTT	CAITRGGPHSSGNTIYF
-	-	TRBJ2-7	TRBV7-6	TGTGCCAGCAGCTCTATTCATGGGACAAACGCCACCTACGAGCAGTACTTC	CASSSIHGTNATYEQYF
few	TRBD1	TRBJ1-6	TRBV7-6	TGTGCCAGCAGCTCGAACCGGGACAGGAATTCACCCCTCCACTTT	CASSSNRDRNSPLHF
few	-	TRBJ2-7	TRBV27	TGTGCCAGCAGTTTGACCTCTGGACACAGCTCCTACGAGCAGTACTTC	CASSLTSGHSSYEQYF
-	-	TRBJ1-6	TRBV27	TGTGCCAGCAGTTTGGATTTCACCTATAATTCACCCCTCCACTTT	CASSLDFTYNSPLHF
few	-	TRBJ1-5	TRBV12-3/TRBV12-4	TGTGCCAGCAGTCATTCGGGGGGGCTTCAGCCCCAGCATTTT	CASSHSGGLQPQHF
-	-	TRBJ2-7	TRBV14	TGTGCCAGCAGCCCCGTGATGAGAGGCGAGCAGTACTTC	CASSPVMRGEQYF
-	TRBD1	TRBJ2-3	TRBV5-5	TGTGCCAGCAGCTCGAAAGCGGGGACAGGGGGCCTGACAGATACGCAGTATTTT	CASSSKAGTGGLTDTQYF